These T cell receptor beta chains were read from a single sample in a study of shared clonotypes between healthy human individuals. Using immunoSEQ multiplex PCR, the repertoire was profiled, and TCRdb retains in-frame clones only, with some absent. Of millions of clones in the sample, around 94% were seen once. Sequencing was performed on naive CD4+ T cells sorted from blood. These receptors were obtained from a man younger than 35 in good health. CDR3s include the opening cysteine and the closing phenylalanine or tryptophan. A D gene is named only where the DNA matches it firmly.

j_call	v_call	d_call	cdr3_aa
TRBJ1-2	TRBV5-4	TRBD1	CASSLGTGAGGYTF
TRBJ2-1	TRBV7-2	TRBD2	CASREPGGNEQFF
TRBJ1-1	TRBV11-2	-	CASSLSWENTEAFF
TRBJ2-3	TRBV5-1	-	CASSFPSDTQYF
TRBJ2-2	TRBV6-6	TRBD1	CASNQGGQGAGELFF
TRBJ1-2	TRBV28	-	CASSREGYGYTF
TRBJ2-2	TRBV11-3	TRBD1	CASSEGGQGTGELFF
TRBJ2-7	TRBV28	-	CASSSTAGWVHEQYF
TRBJ2-2	TRBV29-1	TRBD2	CSVVAGGLNTGELFF
TRBJ1-6	TRBV5-4	-	CASSRDWVDSPLHF
TRBJ2-3	TRBV7-2	-	CASSLGTAYAYQSTDTQYF
TRBJ2-7	TRBV6-5	-	CASSSGVYEQYF
TRBJ1-5	TRBV6-5	TRBD1	CASSSAGTGDVF
TRBJ2-3	TRBV7-9	TRBD2	CASSSYELAGGTDTQYF
TRBJ1-5	TRBV27	-	CASSTSPIQPQHF
TRBJ2-1	TRBV9	-	CASSTRLRVASNEQFF